The rows below give T cell receptor beta chains drawn from one sample of a study of T cell responses to AZD1222 COVID-19 vaccine. TCRdb keeps only in-frame clones here, not all; method: immunoSEQ multiplex PCR. The profile shows 100,000 to 150,000 clones, approximately 90% of them singletons. The material was peripheral blood, obtained on day 0 of AZD1222 vaccination. These receptors originate from an adult in good health. The CDR3 runs from the conserved cysteine through the conserved F or W. D genes are given only for firm matches. Not every row has a clone size; where given, it reads once, few, many or a size class.

d_gene	abundance	v_gene	j_gene	CDR3nt	CDR3aa
TRBD2	few	TRBV5-1	TRBJ2-7	TGCGCCAGCAGCGGGACTAGCGGACTCTACGAGCAGTACTTC	CASSGTSGLYEQYF
.	.	TRBV7-9	TRBJ2-1	TGTGCCAGCACATTCGCTACAGGGTCGGTCTACAATGAGCAGTTCTTC	CASTFATGSVYNEQFF
.	.	TRBV11-2	TRBJ2-1	TGTGCCAGCAGCACGTTACCCCCCGGACAATCCTCCTACAATGAGCAGTTCTTC	CASSTLPPGQSSYNEQFF
.	.	TRBV12-3/TRBV12-4	TRBJ1-6	TGTGCCAGCAGCCCAGGGGTTAATTCACCCCTCCACTTT	CASSPGVNSPLHF
.	.	TRBV5-1	TRBJ2-1	TGCGCCAGCAGCACGGGAGAAATAGCTTGGAATGAGCAGTTCTTC	CASSTGEIAWNEQFF
.	.	TRBV6-5	TRBJ1-6	TGTGCCAGGGGGCTGGGGAATTCACCCCTCCACTTT	CARGLGNSPLHF
.	.	TRBV9	TRBJ2-2	TGTGCCAGCAGCGTAGGGCAGCGCACCGGGGAGCTGTTTTTT	CASSVGQRTGELFF
.	.	TRBV28	TRBJ2-1	TGTGCCAGCAGTTGGCCGGAAAATGAGCAGTTCTTC	CASSWPENEQFF
TRBD2	.	TRBV7-6	TRBJ2-7	TGTGCCAGCAGCTGGGGGGGGTTTAACTACGAGCAGTACTTC	CASSWGGFNYEQYF
TRBD1	once	TRBV19	TRBJ1-6	TGTGCCAGTAGGAACCGGGACAGGGGGAGTAGGCCCTTTGGGTCACCCCTCCACTTT	CASRNRDRGSRPFGSPLHF
.	.	TRBV5-5	TRBJ2-6	TGTGCCAGCAGCTCAAAACAGGGTACTGGGGCCAACGTCCTGACTTTC	CASSSKQGTGANVLTF
.	.	TRBV3-1/TRBV3-2	TRBJ2-1	TGTGCCAGCAGCCCGCTAAAAGCGAGCCTTCCCGGTGAGCAGTTCTTC	CASSPLKASLPGEQFF
TRBD2	.	TRBV9	TRBJ2-1	TGTGCCAGCAGCGTTTACGCGGGAGGCCTCACCTTGATCAATGAGCAGTTCTTC	CASSVYAGGLTLINEQFF
.	.	TRBV5-4	TRBJ1-2	TGTGCCAGCAGCCCTACAGGGTCTGGCTATGGCTACACCTTC	CASSPTGSGYGYTF
.	.	TRBV6-5	TRBJ1-2	TGTGCCAGCAGCCTAAACAGGGAGAGAGGCTACACCTTC	CASSLNRERGYTF
.	.	TRBV6-6	TRBJ1-2	TGTGCCAGCAGTTCATCGACCTTCTATGGCTACACCTTC	CASSSSTFYGYTF
TRBD2	.	TRBV2	TRBJ2-7	TGTGCCAGCAACGAGCAGGGACTAAGCTCCTACGAGCAGTACTTC	CASNEQGLSSYEQYF
.	.	TRBV18	TRBJ1-2	TGTGCCAGCTCACCACCGGCGGGGGCTCATGGCTACACCTTC	CASSPPAGAHGYTF
.	.	TRBV18	TRBJ1-1	TGTGCCAGCTCACCTACTGATGTGAACACTGAAGCTTTCTTT	CASSPTDVNTEAFF
TRBD1	.	TRBV7-8	TRBJ2-7	TGTGCCAGCAGCCCAGGGGGTCCCGGGACATGGACCTACGAGCAGTACTTC	CASSPGGPGTWTYEQYF
.	.	TRBV6-5	TRBJ2-1	TGTGCCAGCAGTTACTCGATTTCTAGTTACAATGAGCAGTTCTTC	CASSYSISSYNEQFF
.	.	TRBV29-1	TRBJ1-3	TGCAGCGTTGAAGGTTTCGGCGGCACCATATATTTT	CSVEGFGGTIYF
.	.	TRBV19	TRBJ2-7	TGTGCCAGTAGTATGCGGGGAGTGCCAACCTACGAGCAGTACTTC	CASSMRGVPTYEQYF
.	once	TRBV24-1	TRBJ1-3	TGTGCCACCAGTGATAACTCTGGAAACACCATATATTTT	CATSDNSGNTIYF
.	.	TRBV28	TRBJ2-7	TGTGCCAGCAGTTTCAACGCAGGGGCCTCCTACGAGCAGTACTTC	CASSFNAGASYEQYF
.	.	TRBV6-1	TRBJ1-4	TGTGCCAGCAGTGAAGAGCCCCATCACGCAACTAATGAAAAACTGTTTTTT	CASSEEPHHATNEKLFF
TRBD1	.	TRBV19	TRBJ1-2	TGTGCCAGTTCGGCGGGGGAATCTGCAGGGGGCTGGATCTACTATGGCTACACCTTC	CASSAGESAGGWIYYGYTF
TRBD2	.	TRBV6-2/TRBV6-3	TRBJ2-4	TGTGCCAGCAGTCAACCGGGACTAGCGGCTAAAAACATTCAGTACTTC	CASSQPGLAAKNIQYF
.	.	TRBV6-1	TRBJ1-5	TGTGCCAGCAGTGAAGCGATAGCAGGGAATCAGCCCCAGCATTTT	CASSEAIAGNQPQHF
.	once	TRBV10-3	TRBJ1-1	TGTGCCACCGCAGCTCACCAAAACACTGAAGCTTTCTTT	CATAAHQNTEAFF
.	.	TRBV10-3	TRBJ2-7	TGTGCCATCAGTGAGTCGGTGGCGTCGTACGAGCAGTACTTC	CAISESVASYEQYF
TRBD1	.	TRBV6-6	TRBJ1-5	TGTGCCAGCAGTCCCCCACCGACAGGGGTAAAGAGAAGCCAGCCCCAGCATTTT	CASSPPPTGVKRSQPQHF
TRBD1	once	TRBV18	TRBJ2-6	TGTGCCAGCTCGCTGACAGGGGGGATTAGGGCCAACGTCCTGACTTTC	CASSLTGGIRANVLTF
.	.	TRBV11-1	TRBJ1-4	TGTGCCAGCAGCGTCGGTGCAGGGCACGAAAAACTGTTTTTT	CASSVGAGHEKLFF
.	.	TRBV6-5	TRBJ1-2	TGTGCCAGCAGTTACTCGTGGGGGAGGGGTGGCTACACCTTC	CASSYSWGRGGYTF
TRBD2	.	TRBV11-3	TRBJ2-1	TGTGCCAGCAGCTTGACTAGCGGCTCCTACAATGAGCAGTTCTTC	CASSLTSGSYNEQFF
TRBD2	.	TRBV11-3	TRBJ2-1	TGTGCCAGCAGCTTAGCTTTAGCGGGAGACAATGAGCAGTTCTTC	CASSLALAGDNEQFF
TRBD1	.	TRBV19	TRBJ1-5	TGTGCCAGTAGTATAAATTCCGGGACAGGGACCCAGCCCCAGCATTTT	CASSINSGTGTQPQHF
.	.	TRBV5-1	TRBJ1-3	TGCGCCAGCAGCTTAAGCCTTTTGGGAGAGAGCTCTGGAAACACCATATATTTT	CASSLSLLGESSGNTIYF
TRBD1	.	TRBV27	TRBJ2-7	TGTGCCAGCAGTTTTAGGACAGGGGGCCGCGAGCAGTACTTC	CASSFRTGGREQYF
TRBD1	.	TRBV28	TRBJ1-6	TGTGCCAGCAGTTCGGGACAGGGGGATTCACCCCTCCACTTT	CASSSGQGDSPLHF
.	.	TRBV27	TRBJ2-1	TGTGCCAGCAGTTTAGCCGCGAGCTCCTACAATGAGCAGTTCTTC	CASSLAASSYNEQFF
TRBD1	.	TRBV6-6	TRBJ2-2	TGTGCCAGCATTCCACAGGGGAAATTGGCCGGGGAGCTGTTTTTT	CASIPQGKLAGELFF
TRBD1	.	TRBV5-8	TRBJ1-4	TGTGCCAGCAGCTTCCCGACAGGGGGTGAAAAACTGTTTTTT	CASSFPTGGEKLFF
.	.	TRBV5-1	TRBJ1-1	TGCGCCAGCACCCTTGGGGGTGGATGGAACACTGAAGCTTTCTTT	CASTLGGGWNTEAFF
TRBD2	once	TRBV5-6	TRBJ2-1	TGTGCCAGCAGCTTGATAGCGGGAGGGCCTTTTGATGAGCAGTTCTTC	CASSLIAGGPFDEQFF
TRBD2	.	TRBV11-2	TRBJ2-3	TGTGCCAGCAGCTTAGAGGCTAGCGGGAGGCGCGCAGATACGCAGTATTTT	CASSLEASGRRADTQYF
TRBD2	.	TRBV3-1/TRBV3-2	TRBJ2-7	TGTGCCAGCAGCCGTACTAGCGGCTTATCCTACGAGCAGTACTTC	CASSRTSGLSYEQYF
TRBD2	.	TRBV19	TRBJ2-7	TGTGCCAGTAGTCCCCACGGGACTAGCGGATCCTACGAGCAGTACTTC	CASSPHGTSGSYEQYF
.	.	TRBV5-6	TRBJ1-4	TGTGCCAGCAGCTTGGAGGGAACTAATGAAAAACTGTTTTTT	CASSLEGTNEKLFF
.	.	TRBV19	TRBJ1-5	TGTGCCAGTAGTATTCAGAGGGCCCTAAATCAGCCCCAGCATTTT	CASSIQRALNQPQHF
TRBD2	.	TRBV18	TRBJ2-7	TGTGCCAGCTCACCACGGGCTAGCGGGATATACGAGCAGTACTTC	CASSPRASGIYEQYF
.	once	TRBV13	TRBJ2-7	TGTGCCAGCACAACTGGCGGCTACGAGCAGTACTTC	CASTTGGYEQYF